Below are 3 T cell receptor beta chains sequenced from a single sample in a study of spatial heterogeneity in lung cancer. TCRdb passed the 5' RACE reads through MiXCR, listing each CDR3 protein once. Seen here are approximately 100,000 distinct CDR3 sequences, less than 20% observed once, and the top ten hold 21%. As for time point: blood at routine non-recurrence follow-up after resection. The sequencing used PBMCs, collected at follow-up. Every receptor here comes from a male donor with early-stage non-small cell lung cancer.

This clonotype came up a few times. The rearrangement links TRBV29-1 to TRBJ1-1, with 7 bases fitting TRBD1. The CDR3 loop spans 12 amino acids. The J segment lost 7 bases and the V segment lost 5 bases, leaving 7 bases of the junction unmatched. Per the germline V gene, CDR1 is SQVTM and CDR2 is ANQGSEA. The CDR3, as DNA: TGCAGCGTTTTACAGGGGAATGGTGAAGCTTTCTTT. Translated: CSVLQGNGEAFF.

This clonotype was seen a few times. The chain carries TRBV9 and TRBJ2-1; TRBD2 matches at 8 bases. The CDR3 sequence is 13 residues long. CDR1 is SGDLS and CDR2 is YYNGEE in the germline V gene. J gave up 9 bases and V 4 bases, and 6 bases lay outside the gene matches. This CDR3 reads CASSLPGGGEQFF. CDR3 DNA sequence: TGTGCCAGCAGCCTCCCCGGGGGGGGTGAGCAGTTCTTC.

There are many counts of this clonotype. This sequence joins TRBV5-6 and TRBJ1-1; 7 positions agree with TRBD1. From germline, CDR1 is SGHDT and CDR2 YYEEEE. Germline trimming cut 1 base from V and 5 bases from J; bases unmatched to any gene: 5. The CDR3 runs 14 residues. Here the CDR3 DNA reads TGTGCCAGCAGCTTGACAGGGGAAGGAACTGAAGCTTTCTTT. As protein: CASSLTGEGTEAFF. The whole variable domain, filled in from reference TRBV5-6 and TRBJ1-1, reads DAGVTQSPTHLIKTRGQQVTLRCSPKSGHDTVSWYQQALGQGPQFIFQYYEEEERQRGNFPDRFSGHQFPNYSSELNVNALLLGDSALYLCASSLTGEGTEAFFGQGTRLTVV.